Given below is one T cell receptor (beta chain) in context. This specimen belongs to a study of blood T cell repertoires in COVID-19. The table came from immunoSEQ multiplex PCR; TCRdb's copy has only in-frame clones and leaves some out. This table holds 110,000 to 150,000 clones, about four fifths found once. The length of the CDR3 is 15 residues. Trimming removed 3 bases at V and 8 bases at J, with 14 bases between. The germline V gene encodes CDR1 MNHEY and CDR2 SMNVEV (reference sequence). V usage is TRBV27 and J usage is TRBJ1-6; D gene ambiguous. The sequence was collected from a man aged 65 to 79 who had recovered from COVID-19. Material: peripheral blood. The CDR3 reads CASSLELGKYSPLHF. In nucleotides, the CDR3 is TGTGCCAGCAGTTTGGAGCTCGGCAAATATTCACCCCTCCACTTT.